The 14 T cell receptor beta chains listed next were all sequenced from one sample in a study of neurological immune-mediated disorders. One entry per CDR3 protein results from TCRdb running MiXCR on the 5' RACE reads. The sample shows under 85,000 distinct CDR3 sequences, over 9% of them seen only once. The sequencing sample was made of PBMCs. Every receptor here comes from a man aged 35 to 55 in good health.

Comments on this clonotype: This may arise from a read error, as a much more abundant clone is one base away. The chain couples TRBV6-6 to TRBJ1-1; weak D call: TRBD1 (6 bases). Germline V gene sequence: CDR1 MNHNY, CDR2 SVGAGI (reference sequence). This CDR3 is built from 15 residues. CDR3 nucleotides: TGTGCCAGCAGTTACCCCCCTCTAGGGGACACTGAAGGTTTCTTT. Translating gives CASSYPPLGDTEGFF.

This clonotype was counted ten times or more. V usage is TRBV28 and J usage is TRBJ1-2; no clear D. Looked up from germline, CDR1 is MDHEN and CDR2 is SYDVKM. Deletions cut 4 bases from V and 4 bases from J, with 16 bases between. This CDR3 comprises 15 residues. CDR3 nucleotide sequence: TGTGCCAGCAGTTCGCCGGGCGCAGCATCCTATGGCTACACCTTC. Residues: CASSSPGAASYGYTF.

In its sample, this clonotype was seen many times. This chain links TRBV29-1 with TRBJ2-3; D is unclear. This CDR3 contains 12 residues. With 7 bases removed from V and 4 bases from J, the gap between germline ends came to 12 bases. CDR1 is SQVTM and CDR2 is ANQGSEA in the germline V gene. The CDR3 sequence is CSARNFADTQYF. The CDR3, as DNA: TGCAGCGCCCGTAACTTCGCAGATACGCAGTATTTT.

This clonotype was seen repeatedly, ten times or more. This chain joins TRBV24-1 and TRBJ1-6; TRBD1 matches at 8 bases. Trimming at V came to 5 bases and at J to 8 bases, leaving 4 bases not matched to a gene. CDR1 is KGHDR and CDR2 is SFDVKD in the germline V gene. The CDR3 runs to 14 residues. CDR3 nucleotides: TGTGCCACCAGTGCGACAGGGGACTATTCACCCCTCCACTTT. This encodes CATSATGDYSPLHF.

This clonotype has at least ten counts. V is TRBV9 and J is TRBJ1-4; TRBD1 matches 7 bases. The germline V gene encodes CDR1 SGDLS and CDR2 YYNGEE. The CDR3 runs 16 residues. J lost 4 bases, V lost 4 bases, and 10 bases had no gene match. CDR3: CASSLRPGQSNEKLFF. The CDR3, as DNA: TGTGCCAGCAGCCTCCGACCGGGACAGAGTAATGAAAAACTGTTTTTT.

This clonotype was counted many times. The J gene is TRBJ2-7, the V gene TRBV5-1; 7 nucleotides agree with TRBD1. Trimming at V came to 0 bases and at J to 5 bases, leaving 8 bases not matched to a gene. Germline CDR1 is SGHRS and CDR2 is YFSETQ. The CDR3 consists of 15 residues. The CDR3 is CASSLDRQGYDEQYF. CDR3 in DNA: TGCGCCAGCAGCTTGGATCGACAGGGCTACGACGAGCAGTACTTC.

This clonotype was counted many times. The chain links TRBV7-9 to TRBJ2-3; D may be TRBD2 (6 bases). V was shortened by 2 bases and J by 2 bases, with 11 bases between the two germline ends. This CDR3 has 15 amino acids. Germline assignment: CDR1 SEHNR and CDR2 FQNEAQ (reference sequence). CDR3 protein: CASSLTGLNTDTQYF. CDR3 DNA: TGTGCCAGCAGCTTAACGGGACTCAACACAGATACGCAGTATTTT.

This clonotype was seen many times. The chain recombines TRBV12-3 or TRBV12-4 with TRBJ2-4; D gene unclear. Between the trimmed V and J ends, which lost 6 bases and 6 bases, there was a span of 9 bases. The CDR3 sequence is 12 residues long. The CDR3 DNA reads as TGTGCCAGCAGCACACAGAGAAACATTCAGTACTTC. The encoded protein is CASSTQRNIQYF.

Ten or more counts support this clonotype. V is TRBV5-1 and J is TRBJ2-4, with D perhaps matching TRBD2 (6 bases). CDR1 is SGHRS, CDR2 YFSETQ, per germline. This CDR3 spans 12 amino acids. Trimming left V 0 bases short and J 8 bases short, with 6 bases between. Here the CDR3 reads CASSLGGDIQYF. In DNA form, the CDR3 reads TGCGCCAGCAGCTTGGGCGGGGACATTCAGTACTTC.

This clonotype was counted ten times or more. The chain couples TRBV6-5 to TRBJ1-5, with D perhaps TRBD1 (5 bases). This CDR3 spans 15 amino acids. Between the trimmed V and J ends, which lost 6 bases and 1 base, there was a span of 13 bases. Germline V lookup: CDR1 MNHEY, CDR2 SVGAGI. CDR3 protein: CASSPGGGSNQPQHF. CDR3 nucleotide sequence: TGTGCCAGCAGCCCGGGGGGAGGGAGCAATCAGCCCCAGCATTTT.

The chain uses TRBV14 and TRBJ2-3; maybe TRBD2 (7 bases). The CDR3 runs 16 residues. Germline V gene data show CDR1 as SGHDN and CDR2 as FVKESK. V lost 0 bases and J lost 2, with 12 bases in between. CDR3 nucleotides: TGTGCCAGCAGCCAAGATGCGGGGGCCTACACAGATACGCAGTATTTT. Translation gives CASSQDAGAYTDTQYF.

This sequence joins TRBV9 and TRBJ2-2, with D uncertain. CDR3 length equals 12 residues. Germline-derived CDR1 and CDR2 are SGDLS and YYNGEE. The V end was cut by 2 bases, the J end by 1 base, with 0 bases between. The CDR3 loop is CASSVNTGELFF. The CDR3 nucleotides read TGTGCCAGCAGCGTGAACACCGGGGAGCTGTTTTTT.

This clonotype was observed at least ten times. The chain employs TRBV20-1 and TRBJ2-5; 11 bases fit TRBD2. The germline V gene encodes CDR1 DFQATT and CDR2 SNEGSKA (reference sequence). V lost 7 bases and J lost 2; bases outside the gene matches: 0. This CDR3 has 12 residues. Here the CDR3 DNA reads TGCAGTGTAGCGGGAGGGCAAGAGACCCAGTACTTC. Amino acid sequence: CSVAGGQETQYF.

This clonotype was detected ten times or more. The chain carries TRBV12-3 or TRBV12-4 and TRBJ2-7; no definite D call. This CDR3 spans 12 amino acids. V was trimmed by 1 base and J by 6 bases, leaving 7 bases between them. The CDR3 protein is CASSLGASEQYF. For the CDR3, the DNA is TGTGCCAGCAGTTTAGGGGCTAGCGAGCAGTACTTC.